These 17 T cell receptor beta chains were sequenced from one sample in a study of response to subunit inactivated influenza vaccine. Each CDR3 protein gets one entry after TCRdb re-called the RT-PCR reads with MiXCR. Of under 750,000 distinct CDR3 sequences in the sample, roughly 10% were seen once. The sample here was PBMCs from blood, taken on the day of vaccination. These receptors came from a man aged 45-60 years who received an inactivated influenza vaccine.

The genes are TRBV9 and TRBJ1-5, with D possibly matching TRBD1 (5 bases). Deletions cut 2 bases from V and 4 bases from J, with 7 bases between. Germline CDR1 reads SGDLS; CDR2 reads YYNGEE. The CDR3 is made up of 13 amino acids. The CDR3 sequence is CASSVSGNQPQHF. The CDR3 nucleotides read TGTGCCAGCAGCGTCTCAGGGAATCAGCCCCAGCATTTT.

A few counts support this clonotype. The rearrangement uses TRBV7-3 and TRBJ2-2, with D perhaps matching TRBD1 or TRBD2 (5 bases each). This CDR3 has 14 amino acids. Trimming stripped 6 bases from V and 3 bases from J, with 11 bases between. Germline-derived CDR1 and CDR2 are SGHTA and FQGTGA. The chain's CDR3 is CASSRDGYTGELFF. CDR3 sequence (DNA): TGTGCCAGCAGTCGGGACGGCTACACCGGGGAGCTGTTTTTT.

This clonotype was observed at least ten times. The CDR3 here is CASSFFNRGPSYEQYF. CDR3 coding DNA: TGTGCCAGCAGTTTTTTTAACAGGGGGCCTTCCTACGAGCAGTACTTC. This chain uses TRBV12-3 or TRBV12-4 with TRBJ2-7, with 9 bases fitting TRBD1. J lost 1 base, V lost 3 bases, and 7 bases had no gene match. CDR3 length equals 16 residues.

This chain connects TRBV6-5 to TRBJ2-7; 7 nucleotides agree with TRBD1. Germline trimming cut 0 bases from V and 3 bases from J; bases unmatched to any gene: 8. The germline gives CDR1 MNHEY, CDR2 SVGAGI. CDR3 length: 16 amino acids. Here the CDR3 DNA reads TGTGCCAGCAGTTACTCTATCAGGGGGAACGACTACGAGCAGTACTTC. It yields the protein CASSYSIRGNDYEQYF.

The chain links TRBV11-2 to TRBJ2-1, with TRBD2 matching over 11 bases. The ends lost 3 bases at V and 7 bases at J; junction bases unmatched: 5. Germline V CDR1 and CDR2: SGHAT, FQNNGV. The CDR3 consists of 15 residues. This CDR3 is CASSFLAGGQNEQFF. As DNA, the CDR3 is TGTGCCAGCAGCTTTTTAGCGGGGGGGCAAAATGAGCAGTTCTTC. The full variable domain, with the rest looked up from reference TRBV11-2 and TRBJ2-1, is EAGVAQSPRYKIIEKRQSVAFWCNPISGHATLYWYQQILGQGPKLLIQFQNNGVVDDSQLPKDRFSAERLKGVDSTLKIQPAKLEDSAVYLCASSFLAGGQNEQFFGPGTRLTVL.

This sequence joins TRBV20-1 and TRBJ2-7; TRBD1 agrees at 7 bases. CDR3 length: 14 residues. Trimming at V came to 5 bases and at J to 0 bases, leaving 7 bases not matched to a gene. Looked up from germline, CDR1 is DFQATT and CDR2 is SNEGSKA (reference sequence). CDR3 in amino acids: CSARGQDFSYEQYF. CDR3 coding DNA: TGCAGTGCTCGAGGACAGGACTTCTCCTACGAGCAGTACTTC.

This clonotype was seen many times. This chain joins TRBV5-6 and TRBJ2-2; D could derive from TRBD1 or TRBD2 (5 bases each). This CDR3 is 16 amino acids long. Germline lookup yields CDR1 SGHDT and CDR2 YYEEEE. V was trimmed by 4 bases and J by 0 bases, leaving 13 bases between them. The CDR3 nucleotides are TGTGCCAGCAGCCCGCCGGGGCTTGCGAACACCGGGGAGCTGTTTTTT. Translation: CASSPPGLANTGELFF.

This clonotype was detected many times. The rearrangement joins TRBV29-1 to TRBJ2-1, with 8 bases that match TRBD2. The junction had 14 bases not matched to a gene; V was cut back by 6 bases and J by 4 bases. Per germline, CDR1 SQVTM and CDR2 ANQGSEA. The CDR3 runs to 16 residues. The CDR3 loop reads CSVCGGRDGDYNEQFF. The DNA of the CDR3 is TGCAGCGTCTGCGGGGGGCGCGACGGGGATTACAATGAGCAGTTCTTC.

This clonotype was picked up many times. The genes are TRBV20-1 and TRBJ2-4, with 7 bases fitting TRBD1. Germline V gene sequence: CDR1 DFQATT, CDR2 SNEGSKA (reference sequence). This CDR3 has 18 residues. With 6 bases clipped from V and 1 base from J, the junction kept 18 bases outside the gene matches. CDR3 nucleotides: TGCAGTGCCCCCCGAGGGGGCGCGGTCCAGCGGGCCAAAAACATTCAGTACTTC. This codes for CSAPRGGAVQRAKNIQYF.

This clonotype has a handful of counts. This chain joins TRBV7-2 and TRBJ2-2, with TRBD1 matching over 8 bases. The CDR3 extends over 14 amino acids. The ends lost 6 bases at V and 7 bases at J; junction bases unmatched: 7. Germline loops: CDR1 SGHTA, CDR2 FQGNSA. CDR3 sequence: CASRNGQGGGELFF. As DNA, the CDR3 is TGTGCCAGCAGGAATGGACAGGGCGGCGGGGAGCTGTTTTTT.

The chain joins TRBV20-1 to TRBJ1-6; tentatively, D is TRBD1 (6 bases). The CDR3 covers 13 residues. CDR1 DFQATT and CDR2 SNEGSKA come from the germline V gene (reference sequence). The V end lost 3 bases, the J end lost 11 bases, and 14 bases lay between the germline ends. The CDR3 DNA reads as TGCAGTGCTAGCCAGGGGAGGATTACACCCCTCCACTTT. It encodes CSASQGRITPLHF.

The J gene is TRBJ1-2, the V gene TRBV7-2; possible D gene TRBD1, 6 bases. The CDR3 spans 14 residues. Trimming stripped 6 bases from V and 4 bases from J, with 15 bases between. Germline V gene sequence: CDR1 SGHTA, CDR2 FQGNSA. The CDR3 coding sequence is TGTGCCAGCAGAGACCCAGGGGTGGGCTATGGCTACACCTTC. Translated: CASRDPGVGYGYTF.

This chain links TRBV7-3 with TRBJ2-1; D call uncertain. This CDR3 has 19 amino acids. Germline values: CDR1 SGHTA, CDR2 FQGTGA. The V and J ends lost 5 bases and 2 bases respectively, with 25 bases between them. CDR3 bases: TGTGCCAGCAGCCCAAAGGAACCCGTTGGCGGTTATCCCTACAATGAGCAGTTCTTC. This encodes CASSPKEPVGGYPYNEQFF.

V and J are TRBV4-2 and TRBJ2-5, with 8 bases fitting TRBD1. CDR1 is LGHNA, CDR2 YNFKEQ, per germline. There are 14 residues in the CDR3. V trimming: 6 bases; J trimming: 2 bases; junction bases outside the gene matches: 5. In DNA form, the CDR3 reads TGTGCCAGCAGGCGGGACAGGACTCAAGAGACCCAGTACTTC. Residues: CASRRDRTQETQYF.

The CDR3: CASSPDSGPYEQYF. The CDR3 region has the DNA TGTGCCAGCAGTCCGGACAGCGGACCCTACGAGCAGTACTTC. The chain has TRBV12-3 or TRBV12-4 and TRBJ2-7; D may be TRBD1 (6 bases). CDR3 length equals 14 residues. Trimming cost V 5 bases and J 2 bases, with 13 bases left between them.

The V and J genes are TRBV4-1 and TRBJ2-7, with a possible D match to TRBD1 (5 bases). The V gene lost 1 base and the J gene lost 2 bases, with 12 bases spanning the gap. The CDR3 length is 15 residues. The germline V gene encodes CDR1 MGHRA and CDR2 YSYEKL. The CDR3: CASSQVAGLPYEQYF. In nucleotides, the CDR3 is TGCGCCAGCAGCCAAGTGGCAGGGTTACCCTACGAGCAGTACTTC.

The gene calls are TRBV10-2 and TRBJ2-3; TRBD2 aligns across 9 bases. After removal of 7 bases from V and 3 bases from J, the junction contained 5 bases not matched to a gene. The germline V gene has CDR1 WSHSY and CDR2 SAAADI. This CDR3 is 14 amino acids long. This CDR3 reads CASTVAGATDTQYF. Written as DNA, the CDR3 is TGCGCCAGCACCGTAGCGGGAGCGACAGATACGCAGTATTTT.